Each of the 2 T cell receptor beta chains below was sequenced from the same sample in a study of technical replicates of blood from a handful of donors. Measured with immunoSEQ multiplex PCR; TCRdb has only the in-frame clones, and not every one. The sample lists 74,000 or so clones, 95% to 97% occurring once. Sequences were obtained from T cells isolated from PBMCs. These receptors originate from a human donor in good health.

This clone was counted only a few times. The CDR3 reads CASSTSGLADLATQYF. CDR3 nucleotide sequence: TGTGCCAGCAGCACCTCGGGACTAGCGGACCTTGCGACCCAGTACTTC. The chain couples TRBV9 to TRBJ2-5, with TRBD2 matching over 11 bases. This CDR3 has 16 amino acids. Germline V CDR1 and CDR2: SGDLS, YYNGEE. Losses at the gene ends were 4 bases for V and 7 bases for J; bases not matched to a gene: 12.

The chain recombines TRBV19 with TRBJ1-1; D is perhaps TRBD1 (5 bases). Germline CDR1 LNHDA, CDR2 SQIVND (reference sequence). The CDR3 consists of 14 residues. Trimming removed 3 bases at V and 0 bases at J, with 8 bases between. The CDR3 protein is CASSMGQMNTEAFF. DNA for the CDR3: TGTGCCAGTAGTATGGGGCAGATGAACACTGAAGCTTTCTTT.